This T cell receptor beta chain was recorded in a study of cytomegalovirus exposure and HLA in healthy donors. Study-wide results and limits: Most TCR sequences were seen very rarely across donors, but some public TCRs occurred in many. Reportedly, TCR beta sequences accurately predicted HLA-A and HLA-B alleles in most subjects.

J gave up 10 bases and V 7 bases, and 12 bases lay outside the gene matches. Germline CDR1 is MDHEN and CDR2 is SYDVKM. The CDR3 totals 13 residues. As to this clone: Antigen specificity is unknown.

The PCR contained 60 Vbeta and 13 Jbeta primers. Original methodology: In a later analysis, the count reached 75 million to 90 million unique TCR beta chains, with 9 million to 11 million shared. TCRdb keeps only in-frame clones here, not all; method: immunoSEQ multiplex PCR. V and J calls and clone size are as listed in that table; D and trimming were resolved from the DNA. The sample lists approximately 190,000 clones; over 80% were seen once. This sequence was found in a man aged 25 to 40 in good health and CMV-seronegative. The rearrangement joins TRBV28 to TRBJ1-1; 7 bases match TRBD1. Sequencing was done on a sample of PBMCs. DNA for the CDR3: TGTGCCAGCATTCTACACAGGGGAACGGGAGCTTTCTTT. Translation gives CASILHRGTGAFF.